The entry below describes one TCR beta chain. Its antigen is currently unknown. The trim removed 5 bases at V and 5 bases at J, leaving 10 bases unmatched. Germline V lookup: CDR1 SGHVS, CDR2 FQNEAQ. This CDR3 region has 15 residues. This sample is part of a study of T-cell memory formation after mild COVID-19. Notes on the study in general: Contracting clones localized mainly to CM and EM when CD4+ and mainly to EMRA when CD8+. Whether day 37 second-wave clones are SARS-CoV-2-specific was not confirmed. Clones contracting over day 15 to 85 were CD4/CD8 balanced, with later expanders leaning CD4+.

TCR alpha and TCR beta cDNA libraries carrying sample barcodes and UMIs were produced by 5'RACE using constant-segment primers. From the 5' RACE reads, TCRdb called clonotypes with MiXCR, one entry per CDR3 protein. The data hold 450,000 to 650,000 distinct CDR3 sequences, with approximately 20% observed a single time. Sequencing was carried out using PBMCs or a T cell subset sorted from them (not recorded which). The sequence came from an adult woman who had mild COVID-19 (a few samples of this study predate the infection). Cell type and time point are not known. V is TRBV7-8 and J is TRBJ2-3, with TRBD2 identical over 7 bases. CDR3 in amino acids: CASSLGVGGLDTQYF. The CDR3 bases are TGTGCCAGCAGCCTGGGCGTGGGGGGGTTAGATACGCAGTATTTT. The entire variable domain, with the rest obtained from reference TRBV7-8 and TRBJ2-3, is as follows: GAGVSQSPRYKVAKRGQDVALRCDPISGHVSLFWYQQALGQGPEFLTYFQNEAQLDKSGLPSDRFFAERPEGSVSTLKIQRTQQEDSAVYLCASSLGVGGLDTQYFGPGTRLTVL.